This entry features one T cell receptor beta chain sequence. The antigen is undetermined. The sample belongs to a study of cytomegalovirus exposure and HLA in healthy donors. PCR primers comprised 60 Vbeta and 13 Jbeta primers. The assay was immunoSEQ multiplex PCR, and TCRdb's table has in-frame clones only and misses some. Here the sample spans some 120,000 clones, roughly four fifths being singletons. Study results and limitations: Highly shared variants forming one cluster were likely a sequencing artifact. Previous analysis showed most TCR beta V segments were productive about 87% or about 30% of the time. Immune exposure information available was restricted to CMV serostatus.

This CDR3 is built from 17 residues. Trimming removed 4 bases from V and 4 bases from J, with 22 bases in between. V usage is TRBV23-1 and J usage is TRBJ1-1; a possible D gene is TRBD1 (5 bases). TRBV23-1 is identified as an open reading frame with a role that is uncertain. This TCR came from a male donor in good health and CMV-seropositive. The sequencing sample was made of PBMCs. The CDR3 spells CASSPLFLDSDATEAFF. In nucleotides, the CDR3 is TGCGCCAGCAGTCCTCTTTTTTTAGACAGCGACGCCACTGAAGCTTTCTTT.